The TCR beta chain described here comes from a study of breast tumors, draining lymph nodes, adjacent tissues. Study conclusions and caveats: Data fit most tumor T cells coming from lymph node, expanding in tumor. Compared with basal-like, luminal-like tumors shared significantly more repertoire with nontumor tissue.

Axillary draining lymph nodes of breast cancer patients supplied the node samples. This clonotype was detected many times. Its target is not known. TCRdb reanalysed the multiplex PCR reads using MiXCR and keeps one entry per CDR3 protein. The sample has 150,000 to 250,000 distinct CDR3 sequences, approximately 31% seen once; the top ten hold roughly 4%. This CDR3 comprises 14 residues. Per germline, CDR1 LGHDT and CDR2 YNNKEL (reference sequence). Trimming left V 3 bases short and J 9 bases short, with 12 bases between. The clonotype comes from a female donor with breast cancer. Some clones in this sample may be carry-over from other donors' samples. The sequenced material came from axillary lymph node tissue. V usage is TRBV3-1 and J usage is TRBJ1-6; tentatively, D is TRBD1 (5 bases). DNA for the CDR3: TGTGCCAGCAGCCAGGGCCGAGGGGTTTCACCCCTCCACTTT. Translating it yields CASSQGRGVSPLHF. Variable domain in full (rest from reference TRBV3-1 and TRBJ1-6): DTAVSQTPKYLVTQMGNDKSIKCEQNLGHDTMYWYKQDSKKFLKIMFSYNNKELIINETVPNRFSPKSPDKAHLNLHINSLELGDSAVYFCASSQGRGVSPLHFGNGTRLTVT.